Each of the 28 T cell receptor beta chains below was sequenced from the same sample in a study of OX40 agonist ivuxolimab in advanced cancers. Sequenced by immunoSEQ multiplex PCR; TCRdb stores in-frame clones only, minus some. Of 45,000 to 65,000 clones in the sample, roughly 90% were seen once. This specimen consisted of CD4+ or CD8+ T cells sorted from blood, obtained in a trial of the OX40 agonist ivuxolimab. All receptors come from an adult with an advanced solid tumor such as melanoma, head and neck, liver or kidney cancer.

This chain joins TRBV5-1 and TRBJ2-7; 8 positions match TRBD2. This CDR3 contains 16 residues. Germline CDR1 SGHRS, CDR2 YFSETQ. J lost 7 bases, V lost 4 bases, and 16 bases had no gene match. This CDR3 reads CASSPAGGAYMGEQYF. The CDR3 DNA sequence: TGCGCCAGCAGCCCCGCCGGGGGGGCCTATATGGGGGAGCAGTACTTC.

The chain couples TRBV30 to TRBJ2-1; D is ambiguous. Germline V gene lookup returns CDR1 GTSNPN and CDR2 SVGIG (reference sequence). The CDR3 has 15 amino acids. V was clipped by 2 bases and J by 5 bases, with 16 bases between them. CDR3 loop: CAWSTRGRVHNEQFF. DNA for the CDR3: TGTGCCTGGAGTACCCGAGGACGGGTCCACAATGAGCAGTTCTTC.

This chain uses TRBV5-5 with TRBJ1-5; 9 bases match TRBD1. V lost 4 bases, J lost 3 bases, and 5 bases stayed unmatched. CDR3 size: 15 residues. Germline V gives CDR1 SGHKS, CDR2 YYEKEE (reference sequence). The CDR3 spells CASSPGTGINQPQHF. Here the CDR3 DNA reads TGTGCCAGCAGCCCCGGGACAGGGATCAATCAGCCCCAGCATTTT.

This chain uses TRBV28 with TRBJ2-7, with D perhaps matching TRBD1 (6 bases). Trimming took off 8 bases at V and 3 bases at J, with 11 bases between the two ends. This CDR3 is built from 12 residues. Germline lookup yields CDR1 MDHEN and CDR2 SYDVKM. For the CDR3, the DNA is TGTGCCAGCCGGGACACGGGCTACGAGCAGTACTTC. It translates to CASRDTGYEQYF.

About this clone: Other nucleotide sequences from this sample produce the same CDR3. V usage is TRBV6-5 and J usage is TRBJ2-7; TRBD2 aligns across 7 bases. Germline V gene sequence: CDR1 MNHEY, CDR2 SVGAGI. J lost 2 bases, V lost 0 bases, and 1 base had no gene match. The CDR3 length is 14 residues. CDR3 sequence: CASSYSGGTYEQYF. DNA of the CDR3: TGTGCCAGCAGTTACTCGGGGGGGACCTACGAGCAGTACTTC.

The CDR3 DNA is TGTGCCTGGAGTTGGCGGATGCCAACCTACGAGCAGTACTTC. It translates to CAWSWRMPTYEQYF. The chain employs TRBV30 and TRBJ2-7; the D is unclear. The CDR3 spans 14 residues. V lost 2 bases and J lost 2, with 13 bases in between. Germline V CDR1 and CDR2: GTSNPN, SVGIG (reference sequence).

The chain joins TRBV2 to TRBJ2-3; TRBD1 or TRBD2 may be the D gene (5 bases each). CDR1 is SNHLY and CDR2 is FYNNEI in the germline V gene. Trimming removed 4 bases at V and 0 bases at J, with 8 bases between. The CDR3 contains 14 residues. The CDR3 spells CASSGDGSTDTQYF. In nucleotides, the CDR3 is TGTGCCAGCAGTGGGGACGGAAGCACAGATACGCAGTATTTT.

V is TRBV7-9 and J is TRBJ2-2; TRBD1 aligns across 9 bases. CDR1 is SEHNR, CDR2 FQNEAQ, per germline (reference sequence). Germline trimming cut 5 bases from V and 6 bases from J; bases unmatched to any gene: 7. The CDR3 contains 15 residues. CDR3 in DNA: TGTGCCAGCAGCGATGGGACAGGGCTTTCCGGGGAGCTGTTTTTT. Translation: CASSDGTGLSGELFF.

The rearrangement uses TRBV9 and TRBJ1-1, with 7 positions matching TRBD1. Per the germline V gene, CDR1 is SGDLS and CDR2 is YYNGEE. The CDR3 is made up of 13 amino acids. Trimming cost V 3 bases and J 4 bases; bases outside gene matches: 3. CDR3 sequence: CASSAGGGTEAFF. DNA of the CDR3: TGTGCCAGCAGCGCAGGGGGGGGCACTGAAGCTTTCTTT. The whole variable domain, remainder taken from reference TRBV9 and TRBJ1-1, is DSGVTQTPKHLITATGQRVTLRCSPRSGDLSVYWYQQSLDQGLQFLIQYYNGEERAKGNILERFSAQQFPDLHSELNLSSLELGDSALYFCASSAGGGTEAFFGQGTRLTVV.

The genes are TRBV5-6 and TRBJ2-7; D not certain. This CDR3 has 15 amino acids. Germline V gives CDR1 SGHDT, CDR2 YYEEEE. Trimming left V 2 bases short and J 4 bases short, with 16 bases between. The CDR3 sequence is CASSFKMDPPYEQYF. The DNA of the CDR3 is TGTGCCAGCAGCTTTAAGATGGACCCCCCTTACGAGCAGTACTTC.

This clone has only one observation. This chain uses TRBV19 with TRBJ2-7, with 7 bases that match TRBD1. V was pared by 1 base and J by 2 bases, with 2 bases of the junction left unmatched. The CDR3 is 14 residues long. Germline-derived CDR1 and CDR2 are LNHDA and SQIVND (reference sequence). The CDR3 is CASSIGTGAYEQYF. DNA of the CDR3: TGTGCCAGTAGTATAGGGACAGGCGCCTACGAGCAGTACTTC.

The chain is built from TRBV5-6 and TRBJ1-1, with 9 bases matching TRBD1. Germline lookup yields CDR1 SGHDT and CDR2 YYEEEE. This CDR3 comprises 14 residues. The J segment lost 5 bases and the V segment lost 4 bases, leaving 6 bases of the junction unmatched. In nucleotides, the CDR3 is TGTGCCAGCAGCCCGGGACAGGGAGGAACTGAAGCTTTCTTT. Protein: CASSPGQGGTEAFF.

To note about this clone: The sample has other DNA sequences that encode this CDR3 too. This CDR3 is CASSIASNTEAFF. CDR3 in DNA: TGTGCCAGTAGTATTGCATCGAACACTGAAGCTTTCTTT. The rearrangement joins TRBV19 to TRBJ1-1, with D hard to call. Deletions cut 3 bases from V and 1 base from J, with 6 bases between. The CDR3 covers 13 residues. Germline loops: CDR1 LNHDA, CDR2 SQIVND (reference sequence).

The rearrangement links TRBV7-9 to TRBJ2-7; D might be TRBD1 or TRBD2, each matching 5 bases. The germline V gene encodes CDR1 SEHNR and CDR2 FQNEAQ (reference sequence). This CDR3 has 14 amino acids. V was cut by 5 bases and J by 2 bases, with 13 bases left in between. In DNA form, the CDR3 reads TGTGCCAGCAGCCACGGGACGGACCCCTACGAGCAGTACTTC. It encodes CASSHGTDPYEQYF.

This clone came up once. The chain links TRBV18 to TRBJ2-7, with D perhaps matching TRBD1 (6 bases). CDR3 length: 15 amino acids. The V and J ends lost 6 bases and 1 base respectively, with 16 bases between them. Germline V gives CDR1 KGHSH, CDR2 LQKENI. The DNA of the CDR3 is TGTGCCAGCTCCTATGACAGGACGGGTTCCTACGAGCAGTACTTC. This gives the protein CASSYDRTGSYEQYF.

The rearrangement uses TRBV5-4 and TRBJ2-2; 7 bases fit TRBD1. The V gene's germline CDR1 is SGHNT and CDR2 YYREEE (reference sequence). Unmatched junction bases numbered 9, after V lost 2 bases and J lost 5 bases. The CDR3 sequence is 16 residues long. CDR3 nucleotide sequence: TGTGCCAGCAGCTTACAGGGGAGCTGGGGGACCGGGGAGCTGTTTTTT. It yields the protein CASSLQGSWGTGELFF.

The CDR3 DNA sequence: TGTGCCAGCAGCCTCTTAGTCGGGGGGCCCCAGCATTTT. Residues: CASSLLVGGPQHF. The J gene is TRBJ1-5, the V gene TRBV14, with TRBD1 as a possible D gene (5 bases). The CDR3 is 13 amino acids. Looked up from germline, CDR1 is SGHDN and CDR2 is FVKESK. V lost 4 bases to trimming and J lost 9 bases, with 13 bases between them. The entire variable domain, with the rest obtained from reference TRBV14 and TRBJ1-5, is as follows: EAGVTQFPSHSVIEKGQTVTLRCDPISGHDNLYWYRRVMGKEIKFLLHFVKESKQDESGMPNNRFLAERTGGTYSTLKVQPAELEDSGVYFCASSLLVGGPQHFGDGTRLSIL.

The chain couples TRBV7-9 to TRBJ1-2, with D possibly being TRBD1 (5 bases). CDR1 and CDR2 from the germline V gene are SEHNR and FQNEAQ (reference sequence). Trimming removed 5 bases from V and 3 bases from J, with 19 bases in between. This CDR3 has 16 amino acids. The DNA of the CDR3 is TGTGCCAGCAGCCCTCCGGTCGGGGGGGGAGACTATGGCTACACCTTC. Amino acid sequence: CASSPPVGGGDYGYTF.

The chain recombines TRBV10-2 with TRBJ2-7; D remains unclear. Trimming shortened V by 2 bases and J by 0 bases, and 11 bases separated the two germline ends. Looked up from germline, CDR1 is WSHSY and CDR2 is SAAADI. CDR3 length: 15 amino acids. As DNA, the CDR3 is TGCGCCAGCAGTGAGGACGGAAGGAGCTCCTACGAGCAGTACTTC. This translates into CASSEDGRSSYEQYF.

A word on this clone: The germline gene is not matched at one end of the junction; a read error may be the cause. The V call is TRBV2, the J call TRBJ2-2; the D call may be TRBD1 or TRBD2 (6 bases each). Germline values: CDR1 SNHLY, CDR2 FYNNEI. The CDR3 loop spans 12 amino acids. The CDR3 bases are TGTGCCAGTAGTGGAGGGGGCGGGGAGCTGTTTTTT. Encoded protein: CASSGGGGELFF.

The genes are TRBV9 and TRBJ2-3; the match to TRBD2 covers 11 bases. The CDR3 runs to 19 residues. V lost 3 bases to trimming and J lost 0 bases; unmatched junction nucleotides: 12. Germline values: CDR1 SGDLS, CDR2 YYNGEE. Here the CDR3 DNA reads TGTGCCAGCAGCGCAAATAGACTAGCGGGGACCTCTAGCACAGATACGCAGTATTTT. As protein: CASSANRLAGTSSTDTQYF.

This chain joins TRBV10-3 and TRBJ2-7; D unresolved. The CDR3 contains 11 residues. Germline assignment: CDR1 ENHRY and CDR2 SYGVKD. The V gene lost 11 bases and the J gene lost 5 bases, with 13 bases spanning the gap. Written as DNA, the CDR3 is TGTGCCGTGGCCTTTGGGGACGAGCAGTACTTC. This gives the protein CAVAFGDEQYF.

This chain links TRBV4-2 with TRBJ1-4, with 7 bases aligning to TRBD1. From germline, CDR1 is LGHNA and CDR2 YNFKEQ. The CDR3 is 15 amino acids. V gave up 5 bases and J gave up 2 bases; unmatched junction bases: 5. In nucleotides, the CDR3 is TGTGCCAGCAGCTTAGTGACAGGGACTAATGAAAAACTGTTTTTT. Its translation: CASSLVTGTNEKLFF.

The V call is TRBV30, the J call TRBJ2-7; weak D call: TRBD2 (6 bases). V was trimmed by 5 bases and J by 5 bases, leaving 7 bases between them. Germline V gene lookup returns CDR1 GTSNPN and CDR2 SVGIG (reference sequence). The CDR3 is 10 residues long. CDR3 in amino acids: CAWGGNEQYF. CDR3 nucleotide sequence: TGTGCCTGGGGGGGGAACGAGCAGTACTTC.

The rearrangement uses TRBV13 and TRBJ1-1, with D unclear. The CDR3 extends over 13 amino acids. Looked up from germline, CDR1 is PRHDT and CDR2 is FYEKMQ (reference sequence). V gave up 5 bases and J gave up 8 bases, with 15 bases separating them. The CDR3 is CASSLGSLTEAFF. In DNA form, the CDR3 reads TGTGCCAGCAGCCTCGGGTCCCTGACGGAAGCTTTCTTT.

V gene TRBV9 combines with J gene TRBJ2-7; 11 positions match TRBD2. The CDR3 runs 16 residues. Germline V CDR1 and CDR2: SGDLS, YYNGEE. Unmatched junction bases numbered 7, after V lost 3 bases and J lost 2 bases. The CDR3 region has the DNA TGTGCCAGCAGCGCAGAGACTAGCGGGGTTACCTACGAGCAGTACTTC. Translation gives CASSAETSGVTYEQYF.

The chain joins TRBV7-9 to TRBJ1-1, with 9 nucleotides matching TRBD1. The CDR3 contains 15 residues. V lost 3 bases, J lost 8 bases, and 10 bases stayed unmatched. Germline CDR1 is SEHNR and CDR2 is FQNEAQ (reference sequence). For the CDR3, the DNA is TGTGCCAGCAGCTTTTTCAGGACAGGGGAACGGGAAGCTTTCTTT. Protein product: CASSFFRTGEREAFF.

The CDR3: CASSYSHGEVMHEQYF. CDR3 nucleotide sequence: TGTGCCAGCAGTTACTCCCATGGAGAAGTGATGCACGAGCAGTACTTC. V gene TRBV6-5 combines with J gene TRBJ2-7; D is ambiguous. Germline V gene sequence: CDR1 MNHEY, CDR2 SVGAGI. The CDR3 runs 16 residues. Trimming removed 0 bases at V and 5 bases at J, with 17 bases between.